Listed below are T cell receptor beta chains from one sample, sequenced in a study of Graves' ophthalmopathy and Graves' hyperthyroidism. Each CDR3 protein is one row after TCRdb ran MiXCR on the multiplex PCR reads. This sample has some 750,000 distinct CDR3 sequences, with around 40% found just once. Sequencing was carried out using peripheral blood. All receptors derive from an adult man with Graves' ophthalmopathy. CDR3s include the opening cysteine and the closing phenylalanine or tryptophan.

j_call	v_call	cdr3_aa
TRBJ2-7	TRBV2	CAGKYRGLSNEQYF
TRBJ1-2	TRBV25-1	CASSAPDRGQLHGYTF
TRBJ2-5	TRBV20-1	CSASGGAETQYF
TRBJ1-1	TRBV4-3	CASSQELGFAKAFF
TRBJ1-2	TRBV25-1	CASSYSLVGGTGGYTF
TRBJ2-7	TRBV5-5	CASSRSDEQYF
TRBJ2-7	TRBV5-1	CASSAYSGSYEQYF
TRBJ2-7	TRBV20-1	CSAARQLEQYF
TRBJ2-5	TRBV4-2	CASSQRAAGTGLAQYF
TRBJ2-7	TRBV24-1	CATSDFLARGPNSYEQYF
NA	TRBV7-9	CAGSSGDSRYEQYF
TRBJ2-5	TRBV20-1	CSAPDRGWTETQYF
TRBJ2-3	TRBV7-3	CASSSRQGKDTQYF
TRBJ1-1	TRBV25-1	CASSGLGAEAFF
TRBJ1-5	TRBV2	CASREDRIHSNQPQHF
TRBJ1-1	TRBV10-3	CAISETRDRMNTEAFF
TRBJ2-7	TRBV20-1	CSARGTGASYEQYF
TRBJ2-7	TRBV12-3/TRBV12-4	CASSFPGERVDEQYF
TRBJ1-5	TRBV19	CASSFRGYDGFGQPQHF
TRBJ1-1	TRBV5-4	CANSLTGPINEAFF
TRBJ1-1	TRBV20-1	CSARGGGRYTEAFF
TRBJ2-5	TRBV29-1	CSVVGGGSFF
TRBJ2-5	TRBV20-1	CSAGGATTQETQYF
TRBJ2-3	TRBV15	CATSRDLTGSGTDTQYF